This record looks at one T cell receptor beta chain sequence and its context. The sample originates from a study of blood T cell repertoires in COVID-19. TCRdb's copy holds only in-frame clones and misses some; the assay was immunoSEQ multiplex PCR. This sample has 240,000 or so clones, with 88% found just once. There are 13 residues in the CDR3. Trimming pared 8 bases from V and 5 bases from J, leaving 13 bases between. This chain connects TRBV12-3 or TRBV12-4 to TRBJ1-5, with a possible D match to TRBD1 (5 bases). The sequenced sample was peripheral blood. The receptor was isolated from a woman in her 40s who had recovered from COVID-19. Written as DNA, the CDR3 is TGTGCCAGCTCTGTACAGGCAGATCAGCCCCAGCATTTT. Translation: CASSVQADQPQHF.